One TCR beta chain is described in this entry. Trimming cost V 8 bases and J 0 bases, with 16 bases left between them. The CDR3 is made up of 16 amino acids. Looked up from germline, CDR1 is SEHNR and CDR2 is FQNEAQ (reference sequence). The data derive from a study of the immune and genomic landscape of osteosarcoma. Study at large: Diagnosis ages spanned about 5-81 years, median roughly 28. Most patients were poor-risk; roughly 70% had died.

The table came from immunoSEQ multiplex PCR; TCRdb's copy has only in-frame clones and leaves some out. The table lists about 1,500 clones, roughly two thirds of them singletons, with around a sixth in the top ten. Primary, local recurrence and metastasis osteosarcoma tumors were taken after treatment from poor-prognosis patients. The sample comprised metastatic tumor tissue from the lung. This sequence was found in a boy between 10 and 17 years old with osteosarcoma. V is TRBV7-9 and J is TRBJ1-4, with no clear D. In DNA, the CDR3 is TGTGCCAGCTCGGAGGCGCGTGGGACAACTAATGAAAAACTGTTTTTT. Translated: CASSEARGTTNEKLFF.